This TCR beta chain was captured in a study of cytomegalovirus exposure and HLA in healthy donors. Primers included in the PCR were 60 Vbeta and 13 Jbeta primers. Some clones are missing from TCRdb's copy, which holds only in-frame ones; the method was immunoSEQ multiplex PCR. The table lists about 110,000 clones, about 12% of them singletons. The V end was cut by 7 bases, the J end by 6 bases, with 16 bases between. Germline CDR1 is MNHEY and CDR2 is SMNVEV (reference sequence). The CDR3 is made up of 14 amino acids. Findings and limits, study-wide: Links to common viral pathogens appeared, in a later analysis, for several of the most significant clusters. Other equally common chains were less clonally expanded than HLA-associated TCR beta chains, a later analysis showed.

On this clone itself: The antigen remains undetermined.

The TCR originated in a man aged 35 to 55 in good health and CMV-seropositive. The chain has TRBV27 and TRBJ2-1; D might be TRBD2 (6 bases). Material: PBMCs. The CDR3 region has the DNA TGTGCCAGCACCCTCCGGGGACTGTTCAATGAGCAGTTCTTC. It yields the protein CASTLRGLFNEQFF.